The 9 T cell receptor beta chains below come from one sample, sequenced in a study of T cells in Graves' hyperthyroidism and ophthalmopathy (dated by TCRdb to between 2018 and 2021). Preparation of the library involved multiplex PCR. Sequencing was carried out with an Illumina HiSeq 2000. The TCR beta CDR3 regions were amplified from the RNA transcripts. The TCR CDR3 was subjected to a first round of RT-PCR using the HTBI primer set and the Qiagen OneStep RT-PCR kit. TCRdb passed the public sequencing reads through fastp at Q25 and MiXCR, retaining productive beta sequences. Rows are combined by CDR3 protein, so each entry shows the most common genes and DNA. Here the sample has 300,000 to 400,000 distinct CDR3 sequences; 14% occur a single time. The ten most abundant clones make up about 19% of the sample. Sequencing was done on a sample of blood. The receptor set was obtained from a woman in her twenties or thirties with Graves' ophthalmopathy.

There are many counts of this clonotype. J is TRBJ1-4 and V is TRBV30, with D perhaps TRBD1 (6 bases). Germline assignment: CDR1 GTSNPN and CDR2 SVGIG (reference sequence). The CDR3 sequence is 12 residues long. V lost 5 bases and J lost 4, with 8 bases in between. CDR3 loop: CAWGQINEKLFF. DNA for the CDR3: TGTGCCTGGGGACAGATTAATGAAAAACTGTTTTTT.

This clonotype has at least ten counts. The chain recombines TRBV11-3 with TRBJ1-3, with D possibly TRBD1 on 5 matching bases. V was trimmed by 5 bases and J by 4 bases, leaving 12 bases between them. Germline V gives CDR1 SGHNT, CDR2 YENEEA. CDR3 length equals 14 residues. The CDR3 sequence: CASSTSGDGNTIYF. The CDR3 DNA follows: TGTGCCAGCAGCACATCGGGGGACGGAAACACCATATATTTT.

The chain uses TRBV5-1 and TRBJ2-2, with D perhaps matching TRBD2 (5 bases). The CDR3 totals 13 residues. CDR1 is SGHRS, CDR2 YFSETQ, per germline. The V end lost 7 bases, the J end lost 3 bases, and 10 bases lay between the germline ends. The CDR3 reads CASRRTDTGELFF. The CDR3 coding sequence is TGCGCCAGCCGCAGGACTGACACCGGGGAGCTGTTTTTT.

The sample holds many counts of this clonotype. The J gene is TRBJ1-4, the V gene TRBV11-1, with 8 bases that match TRBD1. Germline-derived CDR1 and CDR2 are SGHAT and FQDESV (reference sequence). J lost 6 bases, V lost 2 bases, and 8 bases had no gene match. The CDR3 has 16 amino acids. This CDR3 is CASSLSVSRGHEKLFF. CDR3 in DNA: TGTGCCAGCAGCTTAAGTGTTTCCAGGGGGCATGAAAAACTGTTTTTT.

This clonotype was observed at least ten times. The chain has TRBV6-1 and TRBJ2-5; 10 bases fit TRBD2. From germline, CDR1 is MNHNS and CDR2 SASEGT. The CDR3 spans 16 residues. With 5 bases clipped from V and 5 bases from J, the junction kept 11 bases outside the gene matches. The CDR3 coding sequence is TGTGCCAGCAGTCCCCTGAGCGGGGGGGCCGGTGAGACCCAGTACTTC. This gives the protein CASSPLSGGAGETQYF.

The chain carries TRBV7-9 and TRBJ1-6; a possible D gene is TRBD1 (5 bases). Germline V lookup: CDR1 SEHNR, CDR2 FQNEAQ (reference sequence). The V and J ends lost 3 bases and 10 bases respectively, with 22 bases between them. The CDR3 runs to 17 residues. The CDR3 sequence: CASSFSLGGAFGSPLHF. DNA of the CDR3: TGTGCCAGCAGCTTTAGTCTTGGTGGGGCTTTCGGCTCACCCCTCCACTTT.

As regards this clonotype: Its ends do not fully match the called genes, so a read error is possible. V usage is TRBV29-1 and J usage is TRBJ2-2; a possible D gene is TRBD1 (6 bases). This CDR3 has 13 amino acids. Germline assignment: CDR1 SQVTM and CDR2 ANQGSEA. CDR3 bases: TGCAGCGTTGGTATAGGGGGTTCCGGGCAGCTGTTTTTT. It yields the protein CSVGIGGSGQLFF.

This clonotype has only a few counts. DNA for the CDR3: TGTGCCAGCAGCGTACAGGGACTAGGGGGGTACAATGAGCAGTTCTTC. Amino acid sequence: CASSVQGLGGYNEQFF. The genes are TRBV9 and TRBJ2-1; 8 nucleotides agree with TRBD2. The CDR3 consists of 16 residues. The V and J ends lost 1 base and 4 bases, in that order; junction bases with no gene match: 7. Looked up from germline, CDR1 is SGDLS and CDR2 is YYNGEE.

The chain combines TRBV10-3 with TRBJ1-2; D uncertain. The CDR3 sequence is 12 residues long. Germline assignment: CDR1 ENHRY and CDR2 SYGVKD. V was clipped by 8 bases and J by 1 base, with 8 bases between them. Written as DNA, the CDR3 is TGTGCCATCGGAAAAGATAACTATGGCTACACCTTC. Amino acid sequence: CAIGKDNYGYTF.